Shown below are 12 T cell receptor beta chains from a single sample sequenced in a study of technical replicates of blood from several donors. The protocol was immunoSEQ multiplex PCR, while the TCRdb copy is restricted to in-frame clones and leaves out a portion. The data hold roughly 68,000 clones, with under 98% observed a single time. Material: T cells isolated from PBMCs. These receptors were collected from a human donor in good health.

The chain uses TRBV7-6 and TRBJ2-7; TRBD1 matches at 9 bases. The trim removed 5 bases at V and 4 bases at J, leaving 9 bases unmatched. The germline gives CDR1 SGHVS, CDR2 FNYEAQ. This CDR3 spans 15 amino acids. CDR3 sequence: CASSPLGQGPYEQYF. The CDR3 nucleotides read TGTGCCAGCAGCCCTCTGGGACAGGGCCCTTACGAGCAGTACTTC.

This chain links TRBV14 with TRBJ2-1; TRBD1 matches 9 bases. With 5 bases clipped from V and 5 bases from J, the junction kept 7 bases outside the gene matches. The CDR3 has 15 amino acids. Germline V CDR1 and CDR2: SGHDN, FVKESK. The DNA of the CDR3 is TGTGCCAGCAGCTTTCCGGGACAGGGTCACAATGAGCAGTTCTTC. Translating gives CASSFPGQGHNEQFF.

The CDR3 region is CASIQSGIAFF. The CDR3 nucleotides are TGTGCCAGTATACAGTCGGGGATTGCTTTCTTT. The chain links TRBV6-1 to TRBJ1-1; no firm D call. This CDR3 has 11 amino acids. Trimming took off 9 bases at V and 11 bases at J, with 16 bases between the two ends. Germline values: CDR1 MNHNS, CDR2 SASEGT.

The CDR3 DNA is TGTGCCAGCAGCGTAGCTTTTGGGACAGGGTTCGGGACTGAAGCTTTCTTT. Translating gives CASSVAFGTGFGTEAFF. This chain uses TRBV9 with TRBJ1-1; 9 bases fit TRBD1. Germline values: CDR1 SGDLS, CDR2 YYNGEE. The CDR3 runs to 17 residues. V lost 0 bases to trimming and J lost 5 bases; unmatched junction nucleotides: 11.

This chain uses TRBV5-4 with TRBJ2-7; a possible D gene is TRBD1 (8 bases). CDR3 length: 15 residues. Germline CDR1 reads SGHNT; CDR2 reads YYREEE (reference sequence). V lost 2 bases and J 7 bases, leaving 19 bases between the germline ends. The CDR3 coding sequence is TGTGCCAGCAGCTTAAACCCGGACAGGGAGGGAGAGCAGTACTTC. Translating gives CASSLNPDREGEQYF.

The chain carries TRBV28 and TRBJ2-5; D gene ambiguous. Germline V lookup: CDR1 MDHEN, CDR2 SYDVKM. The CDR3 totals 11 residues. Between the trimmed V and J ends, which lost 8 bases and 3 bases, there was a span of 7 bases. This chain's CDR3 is CASALEETQYF. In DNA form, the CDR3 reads TGTGCCAGCGCTTTAGAAGAGACCCAGTACTTC. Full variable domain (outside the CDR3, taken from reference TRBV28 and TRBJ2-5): DVKVTQSSRYLVKRTGEKVFLECVQDMDHENMFWYRQDPGLGLRLIYFSYDVKMKEKGDIPEGYSVSREKKERFSLILESASTNQTSMYLCASALEETQYFGPGTRLLVL.

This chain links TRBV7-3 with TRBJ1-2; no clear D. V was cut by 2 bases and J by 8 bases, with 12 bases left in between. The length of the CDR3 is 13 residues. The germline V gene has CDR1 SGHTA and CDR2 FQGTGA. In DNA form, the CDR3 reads TGTGCCAGCAGCTTAGCGGGGTCGGAAGGCTACACCTTC. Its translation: CASSLAGSEGYTF.

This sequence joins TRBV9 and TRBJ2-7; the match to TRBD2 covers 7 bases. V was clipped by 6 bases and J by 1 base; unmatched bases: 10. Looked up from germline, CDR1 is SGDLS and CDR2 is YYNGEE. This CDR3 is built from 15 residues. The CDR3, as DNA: TGTGCCAGCAACGCTGGGGGGGTTCCGTCCTACGAGCAGTACTTC. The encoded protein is CASNAGGVPSYEQYF.

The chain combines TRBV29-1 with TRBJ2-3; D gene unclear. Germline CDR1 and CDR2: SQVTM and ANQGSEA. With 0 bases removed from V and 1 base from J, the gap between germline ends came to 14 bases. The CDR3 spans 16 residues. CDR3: CSVEDYGERGTDTQYF. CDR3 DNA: TGCAGCGTTGAAGATTACGGTGAGAGAGGCACAGATACGCAGTATTTT.

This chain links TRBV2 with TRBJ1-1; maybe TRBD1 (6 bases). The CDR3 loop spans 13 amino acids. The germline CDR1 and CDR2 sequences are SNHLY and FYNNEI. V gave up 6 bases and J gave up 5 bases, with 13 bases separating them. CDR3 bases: TGTGCCAGCAGGGCCAGGGGAAAAACTGAAGCTTTCTTT. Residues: CASRARGKTEAFF.

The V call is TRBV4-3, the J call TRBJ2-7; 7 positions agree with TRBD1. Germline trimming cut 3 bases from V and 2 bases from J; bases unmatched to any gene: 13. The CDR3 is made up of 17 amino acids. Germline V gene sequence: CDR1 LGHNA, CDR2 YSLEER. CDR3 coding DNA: TGCGCCAGCAGCCAGAGGCAGGGGGAAGGGTTCACCTACGAGCAGTACTTC. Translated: CASSQRQGEGFTYEQYF.

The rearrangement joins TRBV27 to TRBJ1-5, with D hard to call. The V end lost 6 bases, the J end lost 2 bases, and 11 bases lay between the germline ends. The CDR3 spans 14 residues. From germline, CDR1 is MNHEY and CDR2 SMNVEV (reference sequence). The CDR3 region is CASSPALGNQPQHF. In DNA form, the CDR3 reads TGTGCCAGCAGCCCTGCGTTGGGCAATCAGCCCCAGCATTTT.